Presented here are 23 T cell receptor beta chains from one specimen sequenced in a study of blood T cell repertoires in COVID-19. Using immunoSEQ multiplex PCR, the repertoire was profiled, and TCRdb retains in-frame clones only, with some absent. Of over 100,000 clones listed, approximately 80% are singletons. The source material was peripheral blood. The receptor set was obtained from a man aged 60-69 years with acute or convalescent COVID-19.

The V gene is TRBV6-5, the J gene TRBJ2-1, with a weak D call TRBD2 (5 bases). CDR3 length equals 15 residues. CDR1 and CDR2 (germline): MNHEY, SVGAGI. V shed 6 bases and J shed 0 bases, with 12 bases lying between them. The CDR3 nucleotides are TGTGCCAGCAGGCTAGACTACCCCTCCTACAATGAGCAGTTCTTC. Its translation: CASRLDYPSYNEQFF.

The sample holds one count of this clone. The CDR3 DNA reads TGTGCCAGCAGCCCCGAACCGACTAGCGGGAGGCCACGCGAGCAGTTCTTC. Its protein product is CASSPEPTSGRPREQFF. V is TRBV7-9 and J is TRBJ2-1; 13 bases are shared with TRBD2. The CDR3 length is 17 residues. The trim removed 5 bases at V and 10 bases at J, leaving 14 bases unmatched. Germline V CDR1 and CDR2: SEHNR, FQNEAQ (reference sequence).

This clone showed up just once. The rearrangement joins TRBV20-1 to TRBJ2-7; 9 bases are shared with TRBD1. The CDR3 consists of 11 residues. Trimming at V came to 7 bases and at J to 3 bases, leaving 1 base not matched to a gene. Germline V gene sequence: CDR1 DFQATT, CDR2 SNEGSKA (reference sequence). As DNA, the CDR3 is TGCAGTGGACAGGGGGGCTACGAGCAGTACTTC. Protein sequence: CSGQGGYEQYF.

In its sample, this clone was seen a few times. The J gene is TRBJ1-2, the V gene TRBV19; D perhaps matches TRBD1 (6 bases). This CDR3 spans 13 amino acids. The V gene lost 5 bases and the J gene lost 14 bases, with 21 bases spanning the gap. CDR1 is LNHDA and CDR2 is SQIVND in the germline V gene (reference sequence). CDR3: CASSFRDIYHGTF. The CDR3 DNA reads TGTGCCAGTAGTTTCCGGGACATCTATCACGGGACCTTC.

V gene TRBV15 combines with J gene TRBJ2-7; 9 nucleotides line up with TRBD1. Germline V gene sequence: CDR1 LNHNV, CDR2 YYDKDF (reference sequence). The CDR3 consists of 15 residues. J was trimmed by 3 bases and V by 1 base; bases with no gene match: 4. This CDR3 is CATSRVVTGGYEQYF. The CDR3 coding sequence is TGTGCCACCAGCAGAGTGGTGACAGGGGGCTACGAGCAGTACTTC.

This clone was observed a single time. The chain is built from TRBV4-2 and TRBJ1-1, with a tentative D call TRBD1 (5 bases). Germline assignment: CDR1 LGHNA and CDR2 YNFKEQ. Trimming left V 0 bases short and J 5 bases short, with 22 bases between. The CDR3 contains 18 residues. The CDR3, as DNA: TGTGCCAGCAGCCAAGATAAGGGGCGCGGGATCACGTGGACTGAAGCTTTCTTT. Amino acid sequence: CASSQDKGRGITWTEAFF.

The chain carries TRBV3-1 (or the pseudogene TRBV3-2) and TRBJ2-5; 9 nucleotides match TRBD2. The germline gives CDR1 LGHDT, CDR2 YNNKEL (reference sequence). J lost 5 bases, V lost 0 bases, and 10 bases had no gene match. The CDR3 is made up of 17 amino acids. DNA of the CDR3: TGTGCCAGCAGCCAAGAAAGGGTAGCGGGAGTGGGGGAGACCCAGTACTTC. Translating gives CASSQERVAGVGETQYF.

J is TRBJ1-2 and V is TRBV7-9, with D tentatively TRBD1 (6 bases). Germline CDR1 and CDR2: SEHNR and FQNEAQ (reference sequence). V was shortened by 1 base and J by 0 bases, with 9 bases between the two germline ends. The CDR3 contains 15 residues. The CDR3 DNA reads TGTGCCAGCAGCTTAGGCAGGGGATCTAACTATGGCTACACCTTC. Protein product: CASSLGRGSNYGYTF. Drawing the rest from reference TRBV7-9 and TRBJ1-2, the complete variable domain is DTGVSQNPRHKITKRGQNVTFRCDPISEHNRLYWYRQTLGQGPEFLTYFQNEAQLEKSRLLSDRFSAERPKGSFSTLEIQRTEQGDSAMYLCASSLGRGSNYGYTFGSGTRLTVV.

The chain combines TRBV2 with TRBJ2-4; tentative D call: TRBD2 (7 bases). Trimming shortened V by 3 bases and J by 9 bases, and 12 bases separated the two germline ends. CDR3 length: 13 amino acids. Germline CDR1 reads SNHLY; CDR2 reads FYNNEI. The CDR3 coding sequence is TGTGCCAGCAGTGAGAGGGAGGGGGGCATTCAGTACTTC. Its protein product is CASSEREGGIQYF.

The rearrangement uses TRBV11-2 and TRBJ1-5; D unresolved. V was shortened by 1 base and J by 7 bases, with 11 bases between the two germline ends. Germline V gene sequence: CDR1 SGHAT, CDR2 FQNNGV. The CDR3 is 14 residues long. The CDR3 region is CASSLGRGWQPQHF. The CDR3, as DNA: TGTGCCAGCAGCTTAGGGCGGGGTTGGCAGCCCCAGCATTTT.

The genes are TRBV11-3 and TRBJ2-1, with 7 nucleotides matching TRBD2. This CDR3 region has 15 residues. The V and J ends lost 3 bases and 9 bases, in that order; junction bases with no gene match: 11. Germline V CDR1 and CDR2: SGHNT, YENEEA. In DNA, the CDR3 is TGTGCCAGCAGCTTGGGGGGGAGGGCCCTCAGTGAGCAGTTCTTC. Residues: CASSLGGRALSEQFF.

This chain connects TRBV12-3 or TRBV12-4 to TRBJ1-1, with TRBD1 identical over 8 bases. There are 13 residues in the CDR3. The ends lost 6 bases at V and 4 bases at J; junction bases unmatched: 4. CDR3 residues: CASRRTGGTEAFF. The CDR3 coding sequence is TGTGCCAGCAGGCGTACAGGGGGCACTGAAGCTTTCTTT.

This sequence joins TRBV6-6 and TRBJ1-3; no clear D. The ends were cut back, 0 bases at V and 3 bases at J, with 6 bases in the middle. CDR3 size: 14 residues. Per the germline V gene, CDR1 is MNHNY and CDR2 is SVGAGI (reference sequence). CDR3 sequence reads: CASSYSNSGNTIYF. The CDR3 DNA reads TGTGCCAGCAGTTACTCGAACAGTGGAAACACCATATATTTT.

The rearrangement uses TRBV6-2 or TRBV6-3 and TRBJ1-2; TRBD1 aligns across 11 bases. Germline loops: CDR1 MNHEY, CDR2 SVGEGT. The CDR3 sequence is 15 residues long. Losses at the gene ends were 1 base for V and 4 bases for J; bases not matched to a gene: 2. DNA of the CDR3: TGTGCCAGCAGTTACTACGGACAGGGGGCCTATGGCTACACCTTC. This encodes CASSYYGQGAYGYTF.

The V call is TRBV24-1, the J call TRBJ1-5, with a tentative D call TRBD1 (6 bases). The germline CDR1 and CDR2 sequences are KGHDR and SFDVKD. Between the trimmed V and J ends, which lost 2 bases and 7 bases, there was a span of 11 bases. This CDR3 region has 14 residues. The CDR3 DNA is TGTGCCACCAGTGATTCGACAGGACGGCAGCCCCAGCATTTT. Its translation is CATSDSTGRQPQHF.

The V gene is TRBV5-1, the J gene TRBJ1-4; 8 positions match TRBD1. The CDR3 is 17 amino acids. Unmatched junction bases numbered 12, after V lost 8 bases and J lost 0 bases. From germline, CDR1 is SGHRS and CDR2 YFSETQ. For the CDR3, the DNA is TGCGCCAGTAAGACAGGGGCCGTCACCGCAACTAATGAAAAACTGTTTTTT. Residues: CASKTGAVTATNEKLFF.

The CDR3 spells CASSPGQVTNQPQHF. CDR3 coding DNA: TGTGCCAGCTCACCGGGACAGGTGACTAATCAGCCCCAGCATTTT. The chain employs TRBV18 and TRBJ1-5; 8 bases align to TRBD1. Unmatched junction bases numbered 5, after V lost 3 bases and J lost 4 bases. CDR1 is KGHSH, CDR2 LQKENI, per germline. The CDR3 extends over 15 amino acids.

The chain uses TRBV30 and TRBJ1-5; the match to TRBD1 covers 8 bases. The germline V gene encodes CDR1 GTSNPN and CDR2 SVGIG (reference sequence). The CDR3 sequence is 19 residues long. Trimming at V came to 1 base and at J to 0 bases, leaving 14 bases not matched to a gene. The CDR3 sequence: CAWSGGSTGVRYSNQPQHF. The CDR3 DNA follows: TGTGCCTGGAGTGGGGGGTCGACAGGGGTACGGTATAGCAATCAGCCCCAGCATTTT.

This clone was observed a few times. The V call is TRBV9, the J call TRBJ2-2, with TRBD2 matching over 9 bases. Trimming removed 0 bases from V and 6 bases from J; junction bases left unmatched: 6. CDR1 SGDLS and CDR2 YYNGEE come from the germline V gene. This CDR3 is 16 amino acids long. Here the CDR3 DNA reads TGTGCCAGCAGCGTAGTCAGTAGCGGGAGTTCCGGGGAGCTGTTTTTT. It is translated as CASSVVSSGSSGELFF.

This chain links TRBV7-2 with TRBJ1-1; no clear D gene. Germline-derived CDR1 and CDR2 are SGHTA and FQGNSA. Trimming took 3 bases from V and 0 from J, leaving 8 bases between them. The CDR3 length is 14 residues. The CDR3 loop is CASSFSFVNTEAFF. The CDR3, as DNA: TGTGCCAGCAGCTTCTCTTTCGTGAACACTGAAGCTTTCTTT.

CDR3 amino acids: CASSLNRGNIQYF. CDR3 coding DNA: TGTGCCAGCAGCTTGAATAGGGGAAACATTCAGTACTTC. J is TRBJ2-4 and V is TRBV5-8; the D gene is possibly TRBD1 (5 bases). This CDR3 is 13 amino acids long. V was shortened by 1 base and J by 6 bases, with 8 bases between the two germline ends. The germline CDR1 and CDR2 sequences are SGHTS and YDEGEE.

The CDR3 spells CASSVEGDSNQPQHF. The DNA of the CDR3 is TGTGCCAGCAGTGTTGAAGGGGATAGCAATCAGCCCCAGCATTTT. This sequence joins TRBV6-4 and TRBJ1-5; tentative D call: TRBD1 (5 bases). The CDR3 has 15 amino acids. Trimming cost V 4 bases and J 0 bases, with 10 bases left between them. Germline V gives CDR1 MRHNA, CDR2 SNTAGT.

CDR3 sequence: CASSLVGTGSGNTIYF. DNA for the CDR3: TGCGCCAGCAGCTTGGTCGGGACAGGATCTGGAAACACCATATATTTT. This chain connects TRBV5-1 to TRBJ1-3; 8 bases agree with TRBD1. After removal of 0 bases from V and 1 base from J, the junction contained 3 bases not matched to a gene. Germline CDR1 is SGHRS and CDR2 is YFSETQ. CDR3 length: 16 residues.